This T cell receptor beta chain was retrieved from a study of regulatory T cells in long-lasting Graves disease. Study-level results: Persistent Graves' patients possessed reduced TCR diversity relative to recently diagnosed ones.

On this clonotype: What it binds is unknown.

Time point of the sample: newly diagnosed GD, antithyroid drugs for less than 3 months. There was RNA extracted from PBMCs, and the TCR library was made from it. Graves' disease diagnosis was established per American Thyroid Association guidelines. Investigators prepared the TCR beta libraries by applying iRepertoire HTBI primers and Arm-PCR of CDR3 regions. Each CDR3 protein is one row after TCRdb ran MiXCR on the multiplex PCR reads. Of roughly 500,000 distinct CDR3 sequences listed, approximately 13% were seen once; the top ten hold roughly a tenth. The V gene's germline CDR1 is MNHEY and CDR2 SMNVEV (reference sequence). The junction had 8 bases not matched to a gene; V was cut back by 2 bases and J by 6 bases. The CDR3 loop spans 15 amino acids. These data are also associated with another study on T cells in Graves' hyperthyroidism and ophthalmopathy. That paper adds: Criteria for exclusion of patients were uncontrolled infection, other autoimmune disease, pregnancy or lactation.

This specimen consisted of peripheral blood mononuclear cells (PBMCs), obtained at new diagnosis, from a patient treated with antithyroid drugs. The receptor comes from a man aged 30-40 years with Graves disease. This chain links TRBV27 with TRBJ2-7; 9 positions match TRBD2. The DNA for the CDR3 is TGTGCCAGCAGTTTAAGGCTAGCGGGGCCCTGCGAGCAGTACTTC. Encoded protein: CASSLRLAGPCEQYF.